This TCR beta chain was captured by sequencing in a study of CD8 T cells in Susac syndrome. Bulk CD8+ and CD4+ cells came from magnetic negative isolation; CD8+ TEMRA by FACS. RNA totalling about 0.45 to 1 ug underwent reverse transcription with random hexamers. An immunoSEQ multiplex PCR amplified TCR beta CDR3 over 54 Vbeta and 13 Jbeta. TCRdb reprocessed the immunoSEQ multiplex PCR reads with MiXCR, giving one entry per CDR3 protein. The sample lists some 170,000 distinct CDR3 sequences, around 94% seen once, with about 0.094% in the top ten. This receptor was identified in a human donor with multiple sclerosis. Sequencing was performed on CD4+ T cells from PBMCs.

This chain's CDR3 is CASSGKGGWTEAFF. The CDR3 coding sequence is TGCGCCAGCAGCGGAAAAGGAGGATGGACTGAAGCTTTCTTT. V is TRBV4-1 and J is TRBJ1-1, with unresolved D. V was pared by 5 bases and J by 5 bases, with 15 bases between. Germline CDR1 and CDR2: MGHRA and YSYEKL. The CDR3 has 14 amino acids.